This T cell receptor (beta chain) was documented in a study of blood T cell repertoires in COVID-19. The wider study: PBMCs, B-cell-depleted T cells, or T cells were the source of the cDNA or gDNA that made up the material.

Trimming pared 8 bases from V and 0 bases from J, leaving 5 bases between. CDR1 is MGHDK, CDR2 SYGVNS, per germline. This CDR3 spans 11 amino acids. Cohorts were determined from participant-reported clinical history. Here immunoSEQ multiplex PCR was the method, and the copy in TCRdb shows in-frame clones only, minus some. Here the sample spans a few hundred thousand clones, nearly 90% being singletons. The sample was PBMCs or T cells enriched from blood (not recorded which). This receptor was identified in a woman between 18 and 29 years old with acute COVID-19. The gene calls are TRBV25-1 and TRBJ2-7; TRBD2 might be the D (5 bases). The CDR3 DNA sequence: TGTGCCAGCGGGAGCTCCTACGAGCAGTACTTC. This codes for CASGSSYEQYF.